These T cell receptor beta chains were read from a single sample in a study of breast tumors, draining lymph nodes, adjacent tissues. TCRdb reprocessed the multiplex PCR reads with MiXCR, giving one entry per CDR3 protein. The sample holds approximately 210,000 distinct CDR3 sequences, less than 40% seen once. The specimen was axillary lymph node tissue. All receptors derive from a female donor with breast cancer. Some clones in this sample may be carry-over from other donors' samples. Each CDR3 is given with its conserved first and last residue. Each record gives: D gene, clone size, V gene, J gene, CDR3 protein, CDR3 DNA. The D gene is left open where the match is weak. Only some rows state a clone size, as once, few, many or a class for expanded clones.

d_call: TRBD2; clone_size: .; v_call: TRBV28; j_call: TRBJ2-1; cdr3_aa: CASSLFGSGSGGEQFF; cdr3_nt: TGTGCCAGCAGTTTATTTGGTAGCGGGAGCGGGGGGGAGCAGTTCTTC
d_call: TRBD1; clone_size: many; v_call: TRBV7-2; j_call: TRBJ1-2; cdr3_aa: CASSSDRGQGGYTF; cdr3_nt: TGTGCCAGCAGCAGCGACAGGGGGCAGGGTGGCTACACCTTC
d_call: TRBD1; clone_size: many; v_call: TRBV30; j_call: TRBJ1-5; cdr3_aa: CAWSSNRGNQPQHF; cdr3_nt: TGTGCCTGGAGTTCCAACAGGGGGAATCAGCCCCAGCATTTT
d_call: .; clone_size: many; v_call: TRBV19; j_call: TRBJ2-2; cdr3_aa: CASTLGYGDAGELFF; cdr3_nt: TGTGCCAGTACCCTCGGGTACGGGGACGCCGGGGAGCTGTTTTTT
d_call: TRBD2; clone_size: once; v_call: TRBV6-2/TRBV6-3; j_call: TRBJ2-4; cdr3_aa: CASSPSPGLAGGGIQYF; cdr3_nt: TGTGCCAGCAGTCCTTCACCGGGACTAGCGGGAGGGGGCATTCAGTACTTC
d_call: .; clone_size: many; v_call: TRBV4-1; j_call: TRBJ2-1; cdr3_aa: CASSQGASLYNEQFF; cdr3_nt: TGCGCCAGCAGCCAAGGGGCGAGCCTTTACAATGAGCAGTTCTTC
d_call: .; clone_size: .; v_call: TRBV20-1; j_call: TRBJ1-3; cdr3_aa: CSAGVGEGNTIYF; cdr3_nt: TGCAGTGCCGGAGTAGGGGAAGGAAACACCATATATTTT
d_call: .; clone_size: .; v_call: TRBV19; j_call: TRBJ1-2; cdr3_aa: CASSYHTEAYGYTF; cdr3_nt: TGTGCCAGTAGCTACCACACTGAAGCTTATGGCTACACCTTC
d_call: TRBD2; clone_size: many; v_call: TRBV11-2; j_call: TRBJ2-6; cdr3_aa: CASSLGLAGRSGANVLTF; cdr3_nt: TGTGCCAGCAGCTTAGGACTAGCGGGACGCTCTGGGGCCAACGTCCTGACTTTC
d_call: .; clone_size: many; v_call: TRBV4-1; j_call: TRBJ2-1; cdr3_aa: CASSQDLLVNEQFF; cdr3_nt: TGCGCCAGCAGCCAAGATTTACTAGTCAATGAGCAGTTCTTC
d_call: .; clone_size: .; v_call: TRBV6-2/TRBV6-3; j_call: TRBJ2-7; cdr3_aa: CASSLGRVSEQYF; cdr3_nt: TGTGCCAGCAGTCTGGGCAGGGTCAGCGAGCAGTACTTC
d_call: TRBD1; clone_size: many; v_call: TRBV20-1; j_call: TRBJ2-3; cdr3_aa: CSASGADRAPYTQYF; cdr3_nt: TGCAGTGCTAGTGGAGCGGACAGGGCTCCTTATACGCAGTATTTT
d_call: TRBD2; clone_size: many; v_call: TRBV20-1; j_call: TRBJ2-5; cdr3_aa: CSAREGSGRAQETQYF; cdr3_nt: TGCAGTGCTAGGGAGGGTAGCGGGAGAGCGCAAGAGACCCAGTACTTC
d_call: .; clone_size: many; v_call: TRBV5-1; j_call: TRBJ1-6; cdr3_aa: CASSLGGDSPLHF; cdr3_nt: TGCGCCAGCAGCTTGGGGGGGGACTCACCCCTCCACTTT
d_call: .; clone_size: many; v_call: TRBV5-1; j_call: TRBJ2-7; cdr3_aa: CASSLGQGPTGQYF; cdr3_nt: TGCGCCAGCAGCTTGGGTCAGGGTCCGACTGGGCAGTACTTC
d_call: .; clone_size: .; v_call: TRBV9; j_call: TRBJ2-2; cdr3_aa: CASSCSGGAGGGELFF; cdr3_nt: TGTGCCAGCAGCTGTTCTGGGGGGGCAGGAGGCGGGGAGCTGTTTTTT
d_call: TRBD2; clone_size: many; v_call: TRBV7-2; j_call: TRBJ2-1; cdr3_aa: CASSLRGLAGRNEQFF; cdr3_nt: TGTGCCAGCAGCTTAAGAGGACTAGCGGGAAGGAACGAGCAGTTCTTC
d_call: .; clone_size: .; v_call: TRBV20-1; j_call: TRBJ2-1; cdr3_aa: CSARDFDGSYNEQFF; cdr3_nt: TGCAGTGCTAGAGACTTCGACGGGAGTTACAATGAGCAGTTCTTC
d_call: TRBD2; clone_size: many; v_call: TRBV20-1; j_call: TRBJ2-3; cdr3_aa: CSARAPSGLTNTQYF; cdr3_nt: TGCAGTGCTAGAGCGCCTAGCGGGTTGACGAATACGCAGTATTTT
d_call: .; clone_size: many; v_call: TRBV6-1; j_call: TRBJ1-6; cdr3_aa: CASTRQVLSSYNSPLHF; cdr3_nt: TGTGCCAGCACCCGACAGGTCCTCAGCTCCTATAATTCACCCCTCCACTTT
d_call: .; clone_size: .; v_call: TRBV29-1; j_call: TRBJ2-1; cdr3_aa: CSFSTGENEQFF; cdr3_nt: TGCAGCTTCAGCACTGGGGAAAATGAGCAGTTCTTC
d_call: .; clone_size: .; v_call: TRBV19; j_call: TRBJ1-6; cdr3_aa: CASGGGTSPLHF; cdr3_nt: TGTGCCAGTGGGGGGGGAACGTCACCCCTCCACTTT
d_call: .; clone_size: many; v_call: TRBV12-3/TRBV12-4; j_call: TRBJ2-5; cdr3_aa: CASSGVPSKTQYF; cdr3_nt: TGTGCCAGTTCTGGGGTACCCTCGAAGACCCAGTACTTC
d_call: .; clone_size: many; v_call: TRBV6-6; j_call: TRBJ1-6; cdr3_aa: CASSPKRGAGHSPLHF; cdr3_nt: TGTGCCAGCAGTCCCAAGAGGGGGGCAGGGCATTCACCCCTCCACTTT
d_call: .; clone_size: many; v_call: TRBV20-1; j_call: TRBJ2-3; cdr3_aa: CSGGVGGDTDTQYF; cdr3_nt: TGCAGTGGGGGGGTGGGAGGAGACACAGATACGCAGTATTTT
d_call: TRBD1; clone_size: few; v_call: TRBV7-2; j_call: TRBJ1-1; cdr3_aa: CASSPRGREAFF; cdr3_nt: TGTGCCAGCAGCCCCAGGGGGAGGGAAGCTTTCTTT
d_call: TRBD1; clone_size: many; v_call: TRBV4-2; j_call: TRBJ2-7; cdr3_aa: CASSQEGQFYEQYF; cdr3_nt: TGTGCCAGCAGCCAAGAGGGACAGTTCTACGAGCAGTACTTC
d_call: .; clone_size: .; v_call: TRBV20-1; j_call: TRBJ1-5; cdr3_aa: CSARVPLGNQPQHF; cdr3_nt: TGCAGTGCTAGAGTCCCGCTTGGAAATCAGCCCCAGCATTTT
d_call: .; clone_size: .; v_call: TRBV10-2; j_call: TRBJ1-5; cdr3_aa: CASRDVGDNQPQHF; cdr3_nt: TGCGCCAGCAGGGACGTAGGGGACAATCAGCCCCAGCATTTT
d_call: .; clone_size: .; v_call: TRBV2; j_call: TRBJ2-1; cdr3_aa: CASSEWQGTINEQFF; cdr3_nt: TGTGCCAGCAGTGAATGGCAGGGGACTATCAATGAGCAGTTCTTC
d_call: TRBD2; clone_size: .; v_call: TRBV7-2; j_call: TRBJ2-3; cdr3_aa: CASSPPRTSGTSTDTQYF; cdr3_nt: TGTGCCAGCAGCCCACCTAGGACTAGCGGAACTAGCACAGATACGCAGTATTTT
d_call: .; clone_size: few; v_call: TRBV12-3/TRBV12-4; j_call: TRBJ1-1; cdr3_aa: CASRAPPNRGMNTEAFF; cdr3_nt: TGTGCCAGCAGGGCTCCCCCCAACCGGGGCATGAACACTGAAGCTTTCTTT
d_call: .; clone_size: many; v_call: TRBV24-1; j_call: TRBJ2-1; cdr3_aa: CATSDFTGSSEQFF; cdr3_nt: TGTGCCACCAGTGATTTCACAGGGAGCAGTGAGCAGTTCTTC
d_call: TRBD2; clone_size: .; v_call: TRBV7-2; j_call: TRBJ2-1; cdr3_aa: CASSVGLAANNEQFF; cdr3_nt: TGTGCCAGCAGCGTGGGACTAGCGGCCAACAATGAGCAGTTCTTC
d_call: .; clone_size: many; v_call: TRBV6-5; j_call: TRBJ2-1; cdr3_aa: CASSPTTGFPNEQFF; cdr3_nt: TGTGCCAGCAGCCCAACCACAGGGTTCCCCAATGAGCAGTTCTTC
d_call: .; clone_size: many; v_call: TRBV9; j_call: TRBJ2-5; cdr3_aa: CASSVVGGPPETQYF; cdr3_nt: TGTGCCAGCAGCGTAGTTGGGGGGCCTCCGGAGACCCAGTACTTC
d_call: TRBD2; clone_size: many; v_call: TRBV6-1; j_call: TRBJ2-5; cdr3_aa: CASSEGTSWETQYF; cdr3_nt: TGTGCCAGCAGTGAAGGGACTAGCTGGGAGACCCAGTACTTC
d_call: TRBD2; clone_size: .; v_call: TRBV20-1; j_call: TRBJ2-3; cdr3_aa: CSAGGGSADTQYF; cdr3_nt: TGCAGTGCGGGTGGCGGGAGCGCAGATACGCAGTATTTT
d_call: .; clone_size: many; v_call: TRBV7-2; j_call: TRBJ1-4; cdr3_aa: CASSHRPQANEKLFF; cdr3_nt: TGTGCCAGCAGCCACCGCCCGCAGGCTAATGAAAAACTGTTTTTT
d_call: TRBD2; clone_size: many; v_call: TRBV6-5; j_call: TRBJ2-2; cdr3_aa: CASSLAGGASGELFF; cdr3_nt: TGTGCCAGCAGCTTAGCGGGAGGGGCCTCCGGGGAGCTGTTTTTT
d_call: .; clone_size: many; v_call: TRBV20-1; j_call: TRBJ2-1; cdr3_aa: CSASLGGQTYNEQFF; cdr3_nt: TGCAGTGCTAGTCTCGGGGGGCAAACCTACAATGAGCAGTTCTTC
d_call: TRBD1; clone_size: many; v_call: TRBV29-1; j_call: TRBJ1-5; cdr3_aa: CSVRQGLNQPQHF; cdr3_nt: TGCAGCGTTAGACAGGGGCTGAATCAGCCCCAGCATTTT
d_call: .; clone_size: .; v_call: TRBV24-1; j_call: TRBJ1-3; cdr3_aa: CATSEGGPGNTIYF; cdr3_nt: TGTGCCACCAGTGAAGGGGGACCCGGAAACACCATATATTTT
d_call: TRBD1; clone_size: many; v_call: TRBV11-2; j_call: TRBJ2-7; cdr3_aa: CASSSQGQGRSAQYF; cdr3_nt: TGTGCCAGCAGCTCACAGGGACAGGGGAGAAGCGCGCAGTACTTC